These T cell receptor beta chains were read from a single sample in a study of cytomegalovirus exposure and HLA in healthy donors. Some clones are missing from TCRdb's copy, which holds only in-frame ones; the method was immunoSEQ multiplex PCR. This sample contains 150,000 or so clones. Sequencing used PBMCs. These receptor sequences come from a woman between 40 and 50 years old in good health and CMV-seropositive. Each CDR3 is given without its conserved first and last residue.

v_call: TRBV5-1; cdr3_aa: ASSRGQAMDTDTQY
v_call: TRBV7-3; cdr3_aa: ASSRSTSGRTDTQY
v_call: TRBV28; cdr3_aa: ASSWITGANTGELF
v_call: TRBV30; cdr3_aa: AWTGVEDGYT
v_call: TRBV27; cdr3_aa: ASSWDRASEQY
v_call: TRBV7-9; cdr3_aa: TGTSGPSSYNEQF
v_call: TRBV18; cdr3_aa: ASSPAGSLNNQPQH
v_call: TRBV6-5; cdr3_aa: ASSYSASLSYEQY
v_call: TRBV9; cdr3_aa: ASSVAPEGEAF
v_call: TRBV27; cdr3_aa: ASSFWTSGNTNNEQF
v_call: TRBV5-1; cdr3_aa: ASSLTFTSGYSYEQY
v_call: TRBV29-1; cdr3_aa: SVVPRSNTEAF
v_call: TRBV7-9; cdr3_aa: ASSFGRGETQY
v_call: TRBV2; cdr3_aa: ASTPIAGIGYEQY
v_call: TRBV28; cdr3_aa: ASSYPPGVWGPQH
v_call: TRBV29-1; cdr3_aa: SVAGLAGAGELF
v_call: TRBV7-8; cdr3_aa: ASRNSFESDQPQH
v_call: TRBV13; cdr3_aa: ASRSGQGTSGNYEQY
v_call: TRBV19; cdr3_aa: ASSWRQGNQPQH
v_call: TRBV6-1; cdr3_aa: ASSESSGSINEQY
v_call: TRBV30; cdr3_aa: AWNPGLQETQY
v_call: TRBV9; cdr3_aa: ASSVGIGANTEAF
v_call: TRBV6-6; cdr3_aa: ASTRVKTVSFYEQY
v_call: TRBV28; cdr3_aa: ASSSQGFPYEQY
v_call: TRBV5-1; cdr3_aa: ASSTGQGRRTDTQY
v_call: TRBV4-1; cdr3_aa: ASSQDTGINEKLF
v_call: TRBV19; cdr3_aa: ASTTSGIVQF
v_call: TRBV9; cdr3_aa: ASSPLAGVLEQY
v_call: TRBV5-6; cdr3_aa: ASSPRTGLDTEAF
v_call: TRBV5-1; cdr3_aa: ASSLAGQGLNYGYT
v_call: TRBV19; cdr3_aa: ASSMGTGTQETQY
v_call: TRBV29-1; cdr3_aa: SVQTSWVTDTQY
v_call: TRBV9; cdr3_aa: ASSVAGLAGGPDTQY
v_call: TRBV30; cdr3_aa: AWSPLRGTEAF
v_call: TRBV7-9; cdr3_aa: ASSRTDSGYEQY
v_call: TRBV5-6; cdr3_aa: ASSLVADSYNEQF
v_call: TRBV11-3; cdr3_aa: ASSLESGSQQF
v_call: TRBV30; cdr3_aa: AWRAAANTEAF
v_call: TRBV5-1; cdr3_aa: ASSLAGGFLDTIY
v_call: TRBV7-2; cdr3_aa: ASSLSTGQQGGYT
v_call: TRBV6-5; cdr3_aa: ASRKSRAGNSPLH